The TCR beta chain described here comes from a study of T cell responses to AZD1222 COVID-19 vaccine. CDR3 size: 16 residues. Germline values: CDR1 MNHNS, CDR2 SASEGT. Regarding this clone: The target antigen is unknown. The junction does not match germline at one end; this may be a read error.

General observations from the study: Within unmutated variant regions lay the reported targets of nearly half of spike-specific TCRs.

Sequenced by immunoSEQ multiplex PCR; TCRdb stores in-frame clones only, minus some. The sample yields about 56,000 clones, about 86% seen once. The chain carries TRBV6-1 and TRBJ1-1; 9 bases are shared with TRBD1. The sequence was collected from an adult in good health. This material consisted of peripheral blood, taken on day 0 of AZD1222 vaccination. Here the CDR3 reads CASSEGTGRMDTEAFF. The CDR3 DNA is TGTGCCAGCAGCGAAGGGACAGGGCGGATGGACACTGAAGCTTTCTTT.